One and the same sample provided the 9 T cell receptor beta chains below, sequenced in a study of shared clonotypes between healthy human individuals (dated by TCRdb to about 2020). Preparation of the library involved the immunoSEQ multiplex PCR assay. Imported from immuneACCESS, the table was reduced by TCRdb to in-frame sequences with V and J called. These copies leave out some clones; in studies compared against another copy, an unresolved V gene accounts for under half, and the cause of the remainder is not known. Here the sample has around 1.9 million clones; over 85% occur a single time. In total, the top ten clones hold around 1.8% of the sample. CD8 naive samples were CD45RO-negative cells positively selected for CCR7, giving a CD45RA+CCR7+ population that excluded TemRA cells. The sequenced sample was naive CD8+ T cells from PBMCs. What the cell subset or site label conveys for this sample: CD45RA+CCR7+. The receptors were sampled from a man between 18 and 35 years old in good health. Some clones in this sample may be carry-over from other donors' samples.

The rearrangement uses TRBV11-2 and TRBJ2-7; 7 positions match TRBD1. Germline-derived CDR1 and CDR2 are SGHAT and FQNNGV. Trimming removed 1 base from V and 3 bases from J; junction bases left unmatched: 6. The CDR3 totals 15 residues. The DNA for the CDR3 is TGTGCCAGCAGCTTAGCTAAGGGACAGAACTACGAGCAGTACTTC. Its protein is CASSLAKGQNYEQYF.

The chain carries TRBV27 and TRBJ1-1, with D uncertain. V was shortened by 2 bases and J by 1 base, with 5 bases between the two germline ends. The CDR3 extends over 13 amino acids. CDR1 MNHEY and CDR2 SMNVEV come from the germline V gene (reference sequence). In DNA, the CDR3 is TGTGCCAGCAGTTTAAGGAAGAACACTGAAGCTTTCTTT. As protein: CASSLRKNTEAFF.

The chain is built from TRBV7-6 and TRBJ2-1; 8 nucleotides line up with TRBD1. CDR1 and CDR2 (germline): SGHVS, FNYEAQ. V shed 5 bases, J shed 8 bases, and the junction held 11 bases outside the gene matches. This CDR3 is 15 amino acids long. The DNA of the CDR3 is TGTGCCAGCAGCCTACAGGACAGGGTGGGTGATGAGCAGTTCTTC. Translating it yields CASSLQDRVGDEQFF.

The chain uses TRBV7-2 and TRBJ2-1; D may be TRBD2 (6 bases). Germline V gene data show CDR1 as SGHTA and CDR2 as FQGNSA. The CDR3 loop spans 16 amino acids. The V end lost 2 bases, the J end lost 0 bases, and 11 bases lay between the germline ends. CDR3 in amino acids: CASSLSGLNSYNEQFF. DNA of the CDR3: TGTGCCAGCAGCTTAAGCGGGCTCAACTCCTACAATGAGCAGTTCTTC.

This chain links TRBV7-9 with TRBJ1-2; D possibly corresponds to TRBD1 (6 bases). The CDR3 is 13 amino acids. The V and J ends lost 5 bases and 10 bases respectively, with 17 bases between them. Looked up from germline, CDR1 is SEHNR and CDR2 is FQNEAQ (reference sequence). The CDR3 region has the DNA TGTGCCAGCAGCCGAGCAGACAGGACCCACTACACCTTC. This translates into CASSRADRTHYTF.

The chain has TRBV19 and TRBJ1-1; TRBD1 matches at 7 bases. Trimming took 3 bases from V and 6 from J; bases not matched to a gene: 7. The CDR3 runs to 14 residues. Germline V CDR1 and CDR2: LNHDA, SQIVND (reference sequence). The CDR3 sequence is CASSIRQGRPEAFF. The CDR3 coding sequence is TGTGCCAGTAGTATCCGACAGGGAAGACCTGAAGCTTTCTTT.

The rearrangement links TRBV27 to TRBJ1-5; TRBD1 matches at 7 bases. This CDR3 spans 15 amino acids. The V gene's germline CDR1 is MNHEY and CDR2 SMNVEV (reference sequence). V lost 2 bases and J lost 5; bases outside the gene matches: 6. The chain's CDR3 is CASSLGAGGHQPQHF. The CDR3 nucleotides are TGTGCCAGCAGTTTAGGAGCAGGGGGTCATCAGCCCCAGCATTTT.

V usage is TRBV7-8 and J usage is TRBJ1-5; 7 nucleotides agree with TRBD1. From germline, CDR1 is SGHVS and CDR2 FQNEAQ. The V gene end was trimmed by 5 bases and the J gene end by 7 bases; junction bases not matched to a gene: 8. The CDR3 sequence is 14 residues long. CDR3 residues: CASSLDRLYQPQHF. The CDR3 nucleotides are TGTGCCAGCAGCCTGGACAGGTTATACCAGCCCCAGCATTTT.

For the CDR3, the DNA is TGCGCCAGCAGCTTGGCCCCGGCAGGGGGTCTGGAGACCCAGTACTTC. This encodes CASSLAPAGGLETQYF. This sequence joins TRBV5-1 and TRBJ2-5, with TRBD1 matching over 7 bases. The germline V gene encodes CDR1 SGHRS and CDR2 YFSETQ. V lost 0 bases, J lost 5 bases, and 10 bases stayed unmatched. The CDR3 consists of 16 residues.